A single sample gave rise to the 3 T cell receptor beta chains below, sequenced in a study of T cells in Graves' hyperthyroidism and ophthalmopathy. The source material, RNA transcripts, was used to amplify TCR beta CDR3 regions. Primed by the HTBI set, a first-round RT-PCR was run on the TCR CDR3. TCRdb reprocessed the multiplex PCR reads with MiXCR, giving one entry per CDR3 protein. The sample includes some 440,000 distinct CDR3 sequences, 15% to 18% seen only once; the top ten take around 7%. Sequenced: blood. The origin of the receptors is a woman aged 18-29 years with Graves' hyperthyroidism.

This clonotype was found many times. The chain joins TRBV30 to TRBJ2-2; weak D call: TRBD2 (5 bases). CDR1 and CDR2 from the germline V gene are GTSNPN and SVGIG (reference sequence). V gave up 3 bases and J gave up 5 bases, with 13 bases separating them. The CDR3 is 14 amino acids. Here the CDR3 reads CAWRWAGGTGELFF. CDR3 in DNA: TGTGCCTGGAGGTGGGCTGGAGGAACCGGGGAGCTGTTTTTT.

This clonotype occurred a few times. The gene calls are TRBV10-3 and TRBJ2-7; 7 nucleotides agree with TRBD2. Germline loops: CDR1 ENHRY, CDR2 SYGVKD. V gave up 3 bases and J gave up 1 base; unmatched junction bases: 6. The CDR3 consists of 15 residues. CDR3 region: CAISESLAVSYEQYF. The CDR3 nucleotides read TGTGCCATCAGTGAATCTCTAGCGGTATCCTACGAGCAGTACTTC.

This clonotype came up many times. The chain joins TRBV28 to TRBJ2-4, with D perhaps being TRBD1 or TRBD2 (5 bases each). V gave up 3 bases and J gave up 0 bases, with 9 bases separating them. Germline-derived CDR1 and CDR2 are MDHEN and SYDVKM. The CDR3 length is 15 residues. In nucleotides, the CDR3 is TGTGCCAGCAGTTTGGCCGGGACAGCCAAAAACATTCAGTACTTC. Protein: CASSLAGTAKNIQYF. Supplemented by reference TRBV28 and TRBJ2-4, the full variable domain reads DVKVTQSSRYLVKRTGEKVFLECVQDMDHENMFWYRQDPGLGLRLIYFSYDVKMKEKGDIPEGYSVSREKKERFSLILESASTNQTSMYLCASSLAGTAKNIQYFGAGTRLSVL.